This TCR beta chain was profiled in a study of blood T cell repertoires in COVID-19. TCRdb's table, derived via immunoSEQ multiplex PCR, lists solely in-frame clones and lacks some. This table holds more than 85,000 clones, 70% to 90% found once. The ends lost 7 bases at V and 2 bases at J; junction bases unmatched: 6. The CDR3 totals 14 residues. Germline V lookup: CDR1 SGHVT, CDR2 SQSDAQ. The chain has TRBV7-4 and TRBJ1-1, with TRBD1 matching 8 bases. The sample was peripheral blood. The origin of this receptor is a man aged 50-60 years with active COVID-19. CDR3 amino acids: CASIPQGENTEAFF. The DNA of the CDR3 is TGTGCCAGCATCCCACAGGGGGAAAACACTGAAGCTTTCTTT. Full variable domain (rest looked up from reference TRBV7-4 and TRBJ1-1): GAGVSQSPRYKVAKRGRDVALRCDSISGHVTLYWYRQTLGQGSEVLTYSQSDAQRDKSGRPSGRFSAERPERSVSTLKIQRTEQGDSAVYLCASIPQGENTEAFFGQGTRLTVV.